The clone carrying this T cell receptor (beta chain) occurred a few times. Its antigen is not identified. Within a library made for alpha chains, this beta chain is off target, and its count is uninformative. Documented time point: sample taken at primary tumor resection. The donors were about 72 patients with non-small cell lung cancer that was early-stage and untreated. This record belongs to a study of spatial heterogeneity in lung cancer. Study-level background: Matched bulk RNA-seq yielded a T cell transcriptional module score. Counts of TCR transcripts in tumor regions correlated strongly with that score. Study-wide results and limits: Expanded alpha and beta TCR counts within tumors tracked tumor mutation counts. Coverage of tumor T cells was estimated at about 7% for alpha chains and about 12% for beta chains.

MiXCR, run by TCRdb on the 5' RACE reads, gives a single entry per CDR3 protein. The top ten clones hold approximately 10% of a sample with roughly 18,000 distinct CDR3 sequences, 5.8% of them seen once. This receptor was taken from a female donor with early-stage non-small cell lung cancer. The sequencing here drew on lung tumor tissue, taken at surgery.

CDR3 nucleotide sequence: TGCGCCAGCAGCCAATTGGACAGGGGCCGTCGCATCTATGGCTACACCTTC. Encoded protein: CASSQLDRGRRIYGYTF. This rearrangement joins TRBV4-1 to TRBJ1-2; TRBD1 agrees at 9 bases. This CDR3 is built from 17 residues. Trimming took 2 bases from V and 4 from J; bases not matched to a gene: 11. CDR1 MGHRA and CDR2 YSYEKL come from the germline V gene.